This T cell receptor (beta chain) was retrieved from a study of a mutant IDH1 vaccine in newly diagnosed glioma. The study's findings and limits: Apparently, pseudoprogression bore no relation to changes among the top peripheral T cell clonotypes. The vaccine induced immune responses, and these occurred in roughly 93% of patients.

Unmatched junction bases numbered 16, after V lost 2 bases and J lost 9 bases. Germline loops: CDR1 SGHTA, CDR2 FQGNSA. This CDR3 has 17 amino acids. Details on this clone: Antigen unknown.

Measured with immunoSEQ multiplex PCR; TCRdb has only the in-frame clones, and not every one. The sample lists around 59,000 clones, about 91% occurring once. Documented time point: baseline, week 1 (first vaccination visit). Indicated treatment: pre-vaccination baseline after standard-of-care therapy. J is TRBJ2-7 and V is TRBV7-2, with 10 bases aligning to TRBD2. This sequence originates from a man in his fifties or sixties with glioma. The sample consisted of PBMCs, taken from a glioma patient treated with radiotherapy, temozolomide or both. The chain's CDR3 is CASSLQAGGLGGSGQYF. The CDR3 bases are TGTGCCAGCAGCTTACAAGCGGGAGGGTTAGGGGGATCCGGGCAGTACTTC.